These 16 T cell receptor beta chains were all obtained from the same sample, sequenced in a study of response to subunit inactivated influenza vaccine (dated by TCRdb to the late 2010s). The library was obtained by RT-PCR. Sequencing instrument: Illumina HiSeq 2500. TCRdb trimmed the raw reads at Q25, called clones with MiXCR and kept productive beta chains. Every CDR3 protein is listed once, alongside the most common genes and DNA of its rows. This sample has hundreds of thousands of distinct CDR3 sequences in its table, and 11% to 15% of those were observed once. The ten largest clones take up roughly 6.4% of the sample. Sequences were derived from PBMCs from blood, sampled 14 to 15 days before vaccination. These receptors all come from a man aged 50 to 59 who received an inactivated influenza vaccine. Donor details come from another sample of the same person, matched by shared clones.

The genes are TRBV4-3 and TRBJ1-1; 8 bases fit TRBD1. The junction had 7 bases not matched to a gene; V was cut back by 1 base and J by 6 bases. CDR1 and CDR2 (germline): LGHNA, YSLEER. This CDR3 region has 15 residues. The CDR3 sequence is CASSQVDREPPEAFF. The DNA of the CDR3 is TGCGCCAGCAGCCAAGTGGACAGGGAGCCGCCTGAAGCTTTCTTT.

The V gene is TRBV20-1, the J gene TRBJ1-4; TRBD1 is a possible D gene (5 bases). V lost 0 bases to trimming and J lost 4 bases, with 12 bases between them. The CDR3 consists of 15 residues. In germline, CDR1 is DFQATT, CDR2 SNEGSKA (reference sequence). CDR3 bases: TGCAGTGCTAGAGATCCGCGACAGAGTAATGAAAAACTGTTTTTT. The encoded protein is CSARDPRQSNEKLFF.

This clonotype was seen only a few times. The chain links TRBV6-1 to TRBJ1-6; 8 bases align to TRBD1. V was clipped by 7 bases and J by 10 bases; unmatched bases: 6. The CDR3 spans 13 residues. Germline V CDR1 and CDR2: MNHNS, SASEGT. For the CDR3, the DNA is TGTGCCAGCAAGGGGACAGGCTGGTCACCCCTCCACTTT. This gives the protein CASKGTGWSPLHF.

The chain has TRBV20-1 and TRBJ2-2; a possible D gene is TRBD1 (6 bases). The length of the CDR3 is 16 residues. CDR1 DFQATT and CDR2 SNEGSKA come from the germline V gene (reference sequence). V gave up 3 bases and J gave up 2 bases, with 16 bases separating them. CDR3 sequence reads: CSARKFGTTNTGELFF. The CDR3, as DNA: TGCAGTGCTAGGAAGTTCGGGACAACAAACACCGGGGAGCTGTTTTTT.

The chain is built from TRBV20-1 and TRBJ2-1; TRBD2 agrees at 8 bases. This CDR3 has 13 residues. J gave up 8 bases and V 5 bases, and 8 bases lay outside the gene matches. From germline, CDR1 is DFQATT and CDR2 SNEGSKA (reference sequence). The CDR3 reads CSAPGSGSHEQFF. In DNA, the CDR3 is TGCAGTGCTCCGGGGAGCGGGAGCCATGAGCAGTTCTTC.

This clonotype showed up just a few times. CDR3 DNA sequence: TGTGCCAGCACAACAACCGGGACTAGCTGGCCTGAGCAGTTCTTC. Protein sequence: CASTTTGTSWPEQFF. The chain is built from TRBV3-1 and TRBJ2-1; TRBD2 matches at 9 bases. The CDR3 is 15 residues long. CDR1 is LGHDT and CDR2 is YNNKEL in the germline V gene (reference sequence). The trim removed 7 bases at V and 9 bases at J, leaving 13 bases unmatched.

This clonotype has ten or more counts. This chain links TRBV7-9 with TRBJ1-2; D gene ambiguous. Between the trimmed V and J ends, which lost 6 bases and 1 base, there was a span of 15 bases. The germline gives CDR1 SEHNR, CDR2 FQNEAQ (reference sequence). The CDR3 length is 15 residues. The CDR3 loop is CASRPPVQDNYGYTF. CDR3 DNA: TGTGCCAGCAGACCTCCCGTACAAGATAACTATGGCTACACCTTC.

The table lists this clonotype with a few counts. One end of the junction is discordant with germline, which a read error may explain. V and J are TRBV15 and TRBJ2-2, with 7 bases matching TRBD1. This CDR3 is 14 amino acids long. CDR1 is LNHNV, CDR2 YYDKDF, per germline (reference sequence). In nucleotides, the CDR3 is TGTGCCACCAGCGGAGACAGGGTGCGCGGGGAGCTGTTTTTT. It encodes CATSGDRVRGELFF.

At least ten counts were recorded for this clonotype. The rearrangement uses TRBV5-1 and TRBJ2-5; TRBD1 agrees at 8 bases. Germline V lookup: CDR1 SGHRS, CDR2 YFSETQ. V gave up 4 bases and J gave up 5 bases; unmatched junction bases: 7. This CDR3 is 14 amino acids long. The CDR3 is CASSLGTGWETQYF. Written as DNA, the CDR3 is TGCGCCAGCAGCCTGGGGACAGGTTGGGAGACCCAGTACTTC.

The chain employs TRBV4-1 and TRBJ1-5; D gene uncertain. The germline V gene has CDR1 MGHRA and CDR2 YSYEKL. V lost 0 bases to trimming and J lost 2 bases, with 11 bases between them. This CDR3 contains 16 residues. CDR3 DNA: TGCGCCAGCAGCCAAGACGCAGGAGGCGGCAATCAGCCCCAGCATTTT. Its protein is CASSQDAGGGNQPQHF.

To note about this clonotype: This sequence may be a read error, since a much larger clone differs from it by one base. V and J are TRBV12-3 or TRBV12-4 and TRBJ1-1; D not resolved. The CDR3 has 15 amino acids. CDR3 residues: CTSSRVNRKNTEAFF. As DNA, the CDR3 is TGTACCAGCAGTCGAGTTAACAGAAAGAACACTGAAGCTTTCTTT.

This clonotype was picked up a small number of times. The chain recombines TRBV28 with TRBJ1-6; D gene ambiguous. V was clipped by 6 bases and J by 5 bases, with 11 bases between them. This CDR3 spans 14 amino acids. The germline V gene has CDR1 MDHEN and CDR2 SYDVKM. CDR3 amino acids: CASSSGYNNSPLHF. The CDR3 DNA reads as TGTGCCAGCAGCTCGGGGTATAATAATTCACCCCTCCACTTT.

V is TRBV5-6 and J is TRBJ2-6; unclear D gene. Per germline, CDR1 SGHDT and CDR2 YYEEEE. The CDR3 covers 15 residues. V gave up 0 bases and J gave up 1 base, with 5 bases separating them. The CDR3 protein is CASSLVLSGANVLTF. CDR3 DNA: TGTGCCAGCAGCTTGGTGTTGTCTGGGGCCAACGTCCTGACTTTC.

Worth noting for this clonotype: The junction does not match germline at one end; this may be a read error. V usage is TRBV4-2 and J usage is TRBJ1-5, with unresolved D. Germline lookup yields CDR1 LGHNA and CDR2 YNFKEQ. The CDR3 is 17 amino acids. CDR3 bases: TGTGCCAGCAGCCAAGATCCCAAGATCTATAGCAATCGGCCCCAGCATTTT. Encoded protein: CASSQDPKIYSNRPQHF.

This clonotype was seen more than once but under ten times. The genes are TRBV12-3 or TRBV12-4 and TRBJ1-2, with no clear D. V lost 6 bases to trimming and J lost 6 bases, with 14 bases between them. The CDR3 contains 13 residues. The CDR3 DNA follows: TGTGCCAGCAGCCCCGGGCGGATAGATGGCTACACCTTC. Translated, it gives CASSPGRIDGYTF.

The chain recombines TRBV29-1 with TRBJ2-1, with 10 nucleotides matching TRBD2. From germline, CDR1 is SQVTM and CDR2 ANQGSEA. V lost 3 bases, J lost 12 bases, and 8 bases stayed unmatched. The CDR3 contains 13 residues. CDR3 DNA sequence: TGCAGCGTTGATTGGCTAGCGGGGGTGGGGCAGTTCTTC. Protein: CSVDWLAGVGQFF.